This is a list of T cell receptor beta chains from one sample in a study of identical twins. TCRdb redid the calling of the 5' RACE reads with MiXCR, one entry per CDR3 protein. The sample has about 720,000 distinct CDR3 sequences, over 8.5% seen once. The same sample was also used in a study of yellow fever vaccine responses in identical twins.

The sequenced sample was PBMCs. The source is a woman aged 18-30 years in good health. Each CDR3 is given without its conserved first and last residue.

V: TRBV20-1
J: TRBJ2-7
CDR3: SAQSTSGILTYEQY

V: TRBV6-1
J: TRBJ2-3
CDR3: ASSEPGLAGGRVDTQY

V: TRBV5-1
J: TRBJ2-1
CDR3: ASSLEGTYNEQF

V: TRBV2
J: TRBJ2-6
CDR3: ARSWLAGGSSGANVLT

V: TRBV11-3
J: TRBJ2-7
CDR3: ASSPGTSGKGEQY

V: TRBV4-1
J: TRBJ2-1
CDR3: ASSQSFPRLAGAPGDNEQF

V: TRBV28
J: TRBJ2-5
CDR3: ASSPPTVETQY

V: TRBV4-3
J: TRBJ2-7
CDR3: ASSQDSFGNYEQY

V: TRBV28
J: TRBJ1-2
CDR3: ASSLRYTGGGYT

V: TRBV7-9
J: TRBJ2-3
CDR3: ASSSTGPDTQY

V: TRBV4-3
J: TRBJ2-5
CDR3: ASSRDGTDQETQY

V: TRBV4-1
J: TRBJ1-6
CDR3: ASSPATGGPSPLH

V: TRBV6-1
J: TRBJ2-6
CDR3: ASGPSGAGANVLT

V: TRBV2
J: TRBJ2-1
CDR3: ASSDWSGIINEQF

V: TRBV6-2/TRBV6-3
J: TRBJ2-5
CDR3: ASSPGTSGTMQETQY

V: TRBV4-3
J: TRBJ1-3
CDR3: ASSQTVRDSLGNTIY

V: TRBV10-3
J: TRBJ2-3
CDR3: ATTGGAETDTQY

V: TRBV7-2
J: TRBJ2-5
CDR3: ASSLAFGRGETQY

V: TRBV7-9
J: TRBJ2-1
CDR3: ASSFAAGGPDNEQF

V: TRBV20-1
J: TRBJ2-3
CDR3: SARDALTDTQY

V: TRBV10-3
J: TRBJ2-3
CDR3: AIRGTSGTPGTDTQY

V: TRBV20-1
J: TRBJ2-5
CDR3: SATDRNQETQY

V: TRBV6-2/TRBV6-3
J: TRBJ2-2
CDR3: ASSPTTVLTGELF

V: TRBV20-1
J: TRBJ2-3
CDR3: SVPDTQY

V: TRBV20-1
J: TRBJ2-7
CDR3: SQARGDEQY

V: TRBV12-3/TRBV12-4
J: TRBJ2-3
CDR3: ASSPGTGISTDTQY

V: TRBV5-1
J: TRBJ2-5
CDR3: ASSLARQVGETQY

V: TRBV5-6
J: TRBJ2-5
CDR3: ASSEVYREKTQY

V: TRBV9
J: TRBJ2-7
CDR3: ASSEDSPHEQY

V: TRBV3-1
J: TRBJ1-2
CDR3: ASSQAQAVDGYT

V: TRBV11-2
J: TRBJ1-2
CDR3: ASSLVRGPYGYT

V: TRBV12-3/TRBV12-4
J: TRBJ2-2
CDR3: ASRMGAGELF

V: TRBV5-5
J: TRBJ2-7
CDR3: ASSYTDRGTYEQY

V: TRBV12-3/TRBV12-4
J: TRBJ2-5
CDR3: ASSRTSGRETQY

V: TRBV29-1
J: TRBJ2-1
CDR3: SVVRGGGGEQF

V: TRBV7-8
J: TRBJ1-6
CDR3: ASRYRGGSQGGSPLH

V: TRBV24-1
J: TRBJ2-1
CDR3: ATAGAGAGEEQF

V: TRBV12-3/TRBV12-4
J: TRBJ2-3
CDR3: ASRVRGPGTDTQY

V: TRBV20-1
J: TRBJ2-3
CDR3: SASRLGLADLGDTQY

V: TRBV20-1
J: TRBJ1-2
CDR3: SAPSGGVIHNYGYT

V: TRBV28
J: TRBJ2-5
CDR3: ASSYRDSLEWGGETQY

V: TRBV12-3/TRBV12-4
J: TRBJ2-3
CDR3: ASRSMTRPDTQY

V: TRBV28
J: TRBJ2-5
CDR3: ASRRTGGARWETQY

V: TRBV7-2
J: TRBJ2-7
CDR3: ASSLGTASAYEQY

V: TRBV4-2
J: TRBJ2-1
CDR3: ASSQGTSGSTEQF

V: TRBV11-2
J: TRBJ2-7
CDR3: ASSETGTGFYEQY

V: TRBV7-6
J: TRBJ2-3
CDR3: ASSFGGAERTGTDTQY